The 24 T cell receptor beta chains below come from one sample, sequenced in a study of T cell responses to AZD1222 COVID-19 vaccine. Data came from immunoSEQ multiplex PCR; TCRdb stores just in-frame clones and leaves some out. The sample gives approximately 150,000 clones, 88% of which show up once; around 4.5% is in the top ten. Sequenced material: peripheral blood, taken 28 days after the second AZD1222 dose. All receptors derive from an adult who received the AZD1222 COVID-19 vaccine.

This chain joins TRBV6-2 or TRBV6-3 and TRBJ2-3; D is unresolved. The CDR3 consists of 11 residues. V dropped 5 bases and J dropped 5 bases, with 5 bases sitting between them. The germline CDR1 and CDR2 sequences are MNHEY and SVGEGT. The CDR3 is CASSNLDTQYF. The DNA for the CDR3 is TGTGCCAGCAGTAACCTAGATACGCAGTATTTT.

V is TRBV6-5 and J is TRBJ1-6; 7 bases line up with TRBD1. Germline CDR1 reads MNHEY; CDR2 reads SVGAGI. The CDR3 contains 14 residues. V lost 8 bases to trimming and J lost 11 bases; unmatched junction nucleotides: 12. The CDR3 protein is CASQRQGTVAPLHF. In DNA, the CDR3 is TGTGCCAGCCAGAGACAGGGTACGGTTGCACCCCTCCACTTT.

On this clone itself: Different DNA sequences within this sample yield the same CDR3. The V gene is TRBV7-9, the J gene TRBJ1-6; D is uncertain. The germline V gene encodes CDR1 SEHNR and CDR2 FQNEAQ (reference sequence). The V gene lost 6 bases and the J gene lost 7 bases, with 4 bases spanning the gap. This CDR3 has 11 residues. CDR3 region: CASSSNSPLHF. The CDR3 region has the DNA TGTGCCAGCAGTTCAAATTCACCCCTCCACTTT.

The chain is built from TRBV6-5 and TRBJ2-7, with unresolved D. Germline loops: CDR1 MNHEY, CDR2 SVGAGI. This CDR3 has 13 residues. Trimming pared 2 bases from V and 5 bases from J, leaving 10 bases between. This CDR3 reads CASSYTHGHEQYF. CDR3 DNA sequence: TGTGCCAGCAGTTACACCCATGGGCACGAGCAGTACTTC.

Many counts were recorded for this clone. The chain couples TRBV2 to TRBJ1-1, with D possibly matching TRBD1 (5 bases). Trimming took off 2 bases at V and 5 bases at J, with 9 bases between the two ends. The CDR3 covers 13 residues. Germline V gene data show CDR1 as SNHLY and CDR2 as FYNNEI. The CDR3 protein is CASSEQGETEAFF. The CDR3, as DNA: TGTGCCAGCAGTGAACAGGGAGAAACTGAAGCTTTCTTT.

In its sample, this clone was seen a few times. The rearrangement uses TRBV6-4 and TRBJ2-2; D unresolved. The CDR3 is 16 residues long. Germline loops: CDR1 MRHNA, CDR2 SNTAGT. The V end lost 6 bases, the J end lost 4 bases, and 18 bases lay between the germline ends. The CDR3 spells CASRSDALTITGELFF. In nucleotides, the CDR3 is TGTGCCAGCAGAAGTGACGCCCTGACAATCACCGGGGAGCTGTTTTTT.

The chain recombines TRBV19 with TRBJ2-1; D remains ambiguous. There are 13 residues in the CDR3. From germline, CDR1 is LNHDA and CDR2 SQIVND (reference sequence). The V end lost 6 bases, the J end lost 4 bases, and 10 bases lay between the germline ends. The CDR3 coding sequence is TGTGCCAGTAGGGAGTCACATTACAATGAGCAGTTCTTC. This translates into CASRESHYNEQFF.

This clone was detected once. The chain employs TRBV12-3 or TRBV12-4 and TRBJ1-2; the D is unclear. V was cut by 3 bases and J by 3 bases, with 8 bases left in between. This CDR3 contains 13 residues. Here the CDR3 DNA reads TGTGCCAGCAGTTTTGGGCGGGACTATGGCTACACCTTC. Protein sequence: CASSFGRDYGYTF.

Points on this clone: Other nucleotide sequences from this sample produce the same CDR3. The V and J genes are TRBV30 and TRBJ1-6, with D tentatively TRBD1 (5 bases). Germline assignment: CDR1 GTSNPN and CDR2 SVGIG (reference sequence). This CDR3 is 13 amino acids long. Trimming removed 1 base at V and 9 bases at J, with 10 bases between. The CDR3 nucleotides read TGTGCCTGGAGTGAGGCGGGGGGTTCACCCCTCCACTTT. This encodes CAWSEAGGSPLHF. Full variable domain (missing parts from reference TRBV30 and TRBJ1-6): SQTIHQWPATLVQPVGSPLSLECTVEGTSNPNLYWYRQAAGRGLQLLFYSVGIGQISSEVPQNLSASRPQDRQFILSSKKLLLSDSGFYLCAWSEAGGSPLHFGNGTRLTVT.

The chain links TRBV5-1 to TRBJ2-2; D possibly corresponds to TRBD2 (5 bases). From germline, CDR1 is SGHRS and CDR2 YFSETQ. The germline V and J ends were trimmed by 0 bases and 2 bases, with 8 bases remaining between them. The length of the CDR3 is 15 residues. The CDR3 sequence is CASSLDGINTGELFF. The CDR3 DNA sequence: TGCGCCAGCAGCTTGGACGGGATCAACACCGGGGAGCTGTTTTTT.

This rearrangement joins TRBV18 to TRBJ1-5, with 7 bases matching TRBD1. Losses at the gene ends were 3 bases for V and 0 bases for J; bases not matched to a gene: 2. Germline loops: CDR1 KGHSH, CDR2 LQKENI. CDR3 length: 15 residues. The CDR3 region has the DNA TGTGCCAGCTCACCGACAGGGAATAGCAATCAGCCCCAGCATTTT. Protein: CASSPTGNSNQPQHF. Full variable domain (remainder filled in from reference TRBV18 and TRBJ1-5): NAGVMQNPRHLVRRRGQEARLRCSPMKGHSHVYWYRQLPEEGLKFMVYLQKENIIDESGMPKERFSAEFPKEGPSILRIQQVVRGDSAAYFCASSPTGNSNQPQHFGDGTRLSIL.

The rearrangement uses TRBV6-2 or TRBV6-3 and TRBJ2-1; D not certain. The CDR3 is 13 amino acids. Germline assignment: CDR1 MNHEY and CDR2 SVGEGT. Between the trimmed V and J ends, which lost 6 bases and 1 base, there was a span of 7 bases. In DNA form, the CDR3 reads TGTGCCAGCAGCTCCAGGTCCTACAATGAGCAGTTCTTC. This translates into CASSSRSYNEQFF.

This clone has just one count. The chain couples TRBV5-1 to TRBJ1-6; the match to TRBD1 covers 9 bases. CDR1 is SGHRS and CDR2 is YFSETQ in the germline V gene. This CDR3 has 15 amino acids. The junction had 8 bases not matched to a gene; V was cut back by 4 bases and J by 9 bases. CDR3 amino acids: CASSPMTGGSSPLHF. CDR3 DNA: TGCGCCAGCAGCCCTATGACAGGGGGTTCTTCACCCCTCCACTTT. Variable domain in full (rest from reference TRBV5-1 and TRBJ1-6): KAGVTQTPRYLIKTRGQQVTLSCSPISGHRSVSWYQQTPGQGLQFLFEYFSETQRNKGNFPGRFSGRQFSNSRSEMNVSTLELGDSALYLCASSPMTGGSSPLHFGNGTRLTVT.

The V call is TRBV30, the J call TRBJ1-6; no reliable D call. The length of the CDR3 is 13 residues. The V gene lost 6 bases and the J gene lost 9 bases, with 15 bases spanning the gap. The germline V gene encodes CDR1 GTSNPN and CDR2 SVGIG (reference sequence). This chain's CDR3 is CACDDGRGSPLHF. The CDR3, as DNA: TGTGCCTGTGACGATGGGCGGGGTTCACCCCTCCACTTT.

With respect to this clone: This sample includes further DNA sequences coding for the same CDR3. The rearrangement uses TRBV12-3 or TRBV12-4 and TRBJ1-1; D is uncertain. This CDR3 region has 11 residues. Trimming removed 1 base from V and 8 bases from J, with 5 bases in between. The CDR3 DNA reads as TGTGCCAGCAGTTTAGGGAGCGAAGCTTTCTTT. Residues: CASSLGSEAFF.

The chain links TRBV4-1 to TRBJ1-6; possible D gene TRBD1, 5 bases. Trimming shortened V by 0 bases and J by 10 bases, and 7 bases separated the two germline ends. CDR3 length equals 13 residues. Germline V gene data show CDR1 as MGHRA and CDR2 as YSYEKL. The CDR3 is CASSQEGDSPLHF. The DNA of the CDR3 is TGCGCCAGCAGCCAAGAGGGGGACTCACCCCTCCACTTT.

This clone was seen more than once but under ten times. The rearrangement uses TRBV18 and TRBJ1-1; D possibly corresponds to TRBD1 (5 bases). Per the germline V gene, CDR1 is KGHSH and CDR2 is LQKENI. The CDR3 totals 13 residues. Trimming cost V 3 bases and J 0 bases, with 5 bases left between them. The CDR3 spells CASSPTVNTEAFF. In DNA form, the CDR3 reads TGTGCCAGCTCACCGACAGTGAACACTGAAGCTTTCTTT.

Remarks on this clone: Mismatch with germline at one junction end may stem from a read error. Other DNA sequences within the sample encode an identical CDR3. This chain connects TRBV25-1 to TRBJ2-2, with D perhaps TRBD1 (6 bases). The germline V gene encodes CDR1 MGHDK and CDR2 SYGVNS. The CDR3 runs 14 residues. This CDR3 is CASSEYRDTGELFF. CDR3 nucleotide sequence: TGTGCCAGCAGTGAATACAGGGACACCGGGGAACTGTTTTTT.

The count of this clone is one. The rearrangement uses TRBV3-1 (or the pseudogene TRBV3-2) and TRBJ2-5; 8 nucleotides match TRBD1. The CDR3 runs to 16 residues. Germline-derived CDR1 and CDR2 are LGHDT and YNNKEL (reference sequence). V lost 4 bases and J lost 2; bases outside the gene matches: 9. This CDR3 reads CASSPRGTGSQETQYF. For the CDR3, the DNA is TGTGCCAGCAGCCCGCGAGGGACAGGTTCACAAGAGACCCAGTACTTC.

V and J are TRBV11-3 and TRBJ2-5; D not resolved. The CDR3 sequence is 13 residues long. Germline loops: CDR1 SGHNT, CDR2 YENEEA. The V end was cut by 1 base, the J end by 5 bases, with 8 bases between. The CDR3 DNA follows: TGTGCCAGCAGCTTAGCGACGTGGGAGACCCAGTACTTC. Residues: CASSLATWETQYF. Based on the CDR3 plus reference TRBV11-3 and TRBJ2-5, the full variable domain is EAGVVQSPRYKIIEKKQPVAFWCNPISGHNTLYWYLQNLGQGPELLIRYENEEAVDDSQLPKDRFSAERLKGVDSTLKIQPAELGDSAVYLCASSLATWETQYFGPGTRLLVL.

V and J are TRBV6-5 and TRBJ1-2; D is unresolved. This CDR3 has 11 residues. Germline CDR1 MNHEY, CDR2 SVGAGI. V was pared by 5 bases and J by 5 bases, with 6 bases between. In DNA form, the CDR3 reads TGTGCCAGCAGTACGGGGTATGGCTACACCTTC. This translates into CASSTGYGYTF.

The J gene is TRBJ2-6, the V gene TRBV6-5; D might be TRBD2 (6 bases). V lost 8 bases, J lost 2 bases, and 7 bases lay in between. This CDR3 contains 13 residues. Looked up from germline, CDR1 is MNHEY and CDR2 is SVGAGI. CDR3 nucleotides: TGTGCCAGCCGGAGGGCTGGGGCCAACGTCCTGACTTTC. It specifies CASRRAGANVLTF.

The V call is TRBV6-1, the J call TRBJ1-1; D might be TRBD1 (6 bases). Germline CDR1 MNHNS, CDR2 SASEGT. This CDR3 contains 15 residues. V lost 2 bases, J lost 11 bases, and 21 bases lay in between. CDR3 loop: CASSEYTGLLRGAFF. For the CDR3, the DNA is TGTGCCAGCAGTGAATATACAGGGTTACTAAGGGGGGCTTTCTTT.

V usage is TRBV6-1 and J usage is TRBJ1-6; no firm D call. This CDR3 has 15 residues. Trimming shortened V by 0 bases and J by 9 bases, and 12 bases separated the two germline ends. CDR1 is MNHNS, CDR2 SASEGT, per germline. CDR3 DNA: TGTGCCAGCAGTGAAGCGCTAGGGTGGGGTTCACCCCTCCACTTT. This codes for CASSEALGWGSPLHF.